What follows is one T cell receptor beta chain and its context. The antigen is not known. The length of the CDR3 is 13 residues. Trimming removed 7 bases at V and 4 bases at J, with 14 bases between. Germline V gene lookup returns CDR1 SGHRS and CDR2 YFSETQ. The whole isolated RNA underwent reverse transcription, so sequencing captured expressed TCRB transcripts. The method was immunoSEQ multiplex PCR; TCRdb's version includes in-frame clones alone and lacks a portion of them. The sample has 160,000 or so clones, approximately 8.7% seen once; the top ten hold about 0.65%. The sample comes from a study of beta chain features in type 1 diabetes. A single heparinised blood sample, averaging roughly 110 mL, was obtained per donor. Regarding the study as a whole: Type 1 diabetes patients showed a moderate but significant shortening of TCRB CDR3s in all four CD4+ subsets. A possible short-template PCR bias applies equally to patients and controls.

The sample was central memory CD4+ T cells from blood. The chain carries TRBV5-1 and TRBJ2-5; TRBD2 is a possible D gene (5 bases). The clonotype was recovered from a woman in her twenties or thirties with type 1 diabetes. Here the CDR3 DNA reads TGCGCCAGCTTTGACTACGAGGGAGAGACCCAGTACTTC. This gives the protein CASFDYEGETQYF.